Here is one T cell receptor (beta chain) with its context. This entry comes from a study of blood T cell repertoires in COVID-19. Overall study: T cells, B-cell-depleted T cells, or PBMCs supplied cDNA or gDNA.

There are 15 residues in the CDR3. V was clipped by 1 base and J by 6 bases, with 13 bases between them. The V gene's germline CDR1 is SGHDT and CDR2 YYEEEE. In the original processing: Reference gene primer amplification gave estimated nucleated cell counts. Clones were read by immunoSEQ multiplex PCR, and TCRdb kept only the in-frame ones, dropping some. The V and J calls and clone size are taken from that table; D and trimming were inferred from the DNA. The sample records tens of thousands of clones, 91% being singletons. The material sequenced was peripheral blood. This TCR came from a human donor with active COVID-19. The donor label of this sample is uncertain. The chain employs TRBV5-6 and TRBJ2-2; tentatively, D is TRBD1 (6 bases). DNA for the CDR3: TGTGCCAGCAGCTTGATTGACAGGCGTTCCGGGGAGCTGTTTTTT. Translating gives CASSLIDRRSGELFF. The variable domain in full, with the rest retrieved from reference TRBV5-6 and TRBJ2-2, is DAGVTQSPTHLIKTRGQQVTLRCSPKSGHDTVSWYQQALGQGPQFIFQYYEEEERQRGNFPDRFSGHQFPNYSSELNVNALLLGDSALYLCASSLIDRRSGELFFGEGSRLTVL.